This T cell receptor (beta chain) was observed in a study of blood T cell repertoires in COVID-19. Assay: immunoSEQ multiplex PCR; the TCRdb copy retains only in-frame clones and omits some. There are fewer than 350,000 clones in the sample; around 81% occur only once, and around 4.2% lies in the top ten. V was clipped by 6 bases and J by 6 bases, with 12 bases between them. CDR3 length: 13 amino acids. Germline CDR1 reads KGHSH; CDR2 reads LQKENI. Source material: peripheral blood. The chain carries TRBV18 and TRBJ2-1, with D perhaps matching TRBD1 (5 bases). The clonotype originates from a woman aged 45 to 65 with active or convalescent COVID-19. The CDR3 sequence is CASSPKGPNEQFF. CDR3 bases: TGTGCCAGCTCCCCCAAGGGGCCCAATGAGCAGTTCTTC.